This record looks at one T cell receptor (beta chain) sequence and its context. The data are from a study of T cell responses to AZD1222 COVID-19 vaccine. Assay: immunoSEQ multiplex PCR; the TCRdb copy retains only in-frame clones and omits some. The sample includes tens of thousands of clones, about nine tenths of them seen just once. V was shortened by 3 bases and J by 4 bases, with 9 bases between the two germline ends. This CDR3 has 13 residues. The V gene's germline CDR1 is MNHEY and CDR2 SVGAGI. The rearrangement joins TRBV6-5 to TRBJ2-5; D unclear. Sequencing was performed on peripheral blood, taken on day 0 of AZD1222 vaccination. The clonotype comes from an adult in good health. The CDR3, as DNA: TGTGCCAGCAGTTATTTCCCTCGAGAGACCCAGTACTTC. Translation gives CASSYFPRETQYF.